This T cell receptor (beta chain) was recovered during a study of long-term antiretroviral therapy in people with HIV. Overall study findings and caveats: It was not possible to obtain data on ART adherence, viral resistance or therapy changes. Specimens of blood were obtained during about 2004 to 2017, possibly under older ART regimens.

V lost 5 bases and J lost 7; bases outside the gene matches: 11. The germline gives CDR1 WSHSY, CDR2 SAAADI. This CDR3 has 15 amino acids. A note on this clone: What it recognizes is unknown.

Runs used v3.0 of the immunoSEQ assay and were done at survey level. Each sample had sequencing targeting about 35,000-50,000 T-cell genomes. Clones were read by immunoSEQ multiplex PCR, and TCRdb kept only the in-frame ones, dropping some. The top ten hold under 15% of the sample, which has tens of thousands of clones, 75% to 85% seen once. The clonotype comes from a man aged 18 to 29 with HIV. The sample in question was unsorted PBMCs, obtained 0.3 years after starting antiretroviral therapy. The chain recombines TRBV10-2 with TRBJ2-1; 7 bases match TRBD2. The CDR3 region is CASSPSGQGGNEQFF. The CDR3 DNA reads TGCGCCAGCAGTCCCTCGGGGCAGGGAGGGAATGAGCAGTTCTTC.